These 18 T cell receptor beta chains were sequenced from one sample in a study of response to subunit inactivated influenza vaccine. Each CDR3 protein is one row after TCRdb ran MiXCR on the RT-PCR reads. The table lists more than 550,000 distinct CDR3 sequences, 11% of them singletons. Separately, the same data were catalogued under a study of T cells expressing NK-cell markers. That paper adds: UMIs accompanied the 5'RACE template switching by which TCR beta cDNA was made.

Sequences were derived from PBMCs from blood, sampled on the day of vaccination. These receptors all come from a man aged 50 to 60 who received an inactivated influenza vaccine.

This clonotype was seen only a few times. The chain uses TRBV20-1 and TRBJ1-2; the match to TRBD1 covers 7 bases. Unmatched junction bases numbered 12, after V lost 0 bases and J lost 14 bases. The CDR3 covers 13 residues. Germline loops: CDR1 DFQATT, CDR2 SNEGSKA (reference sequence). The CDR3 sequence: CSARDRDSTNPTF. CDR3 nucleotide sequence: TGCAGTGCTAGAGACCGGGACAGCACTAACCCGACCTTC.

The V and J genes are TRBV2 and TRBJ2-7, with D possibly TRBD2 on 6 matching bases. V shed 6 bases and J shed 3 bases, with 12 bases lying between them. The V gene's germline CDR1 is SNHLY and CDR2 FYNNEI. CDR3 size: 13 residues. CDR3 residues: CASRKAGYYEQYF. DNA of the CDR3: TGTGCCAGCAGAAAAGCGGGTTACTACGAGCAGTACTTC.

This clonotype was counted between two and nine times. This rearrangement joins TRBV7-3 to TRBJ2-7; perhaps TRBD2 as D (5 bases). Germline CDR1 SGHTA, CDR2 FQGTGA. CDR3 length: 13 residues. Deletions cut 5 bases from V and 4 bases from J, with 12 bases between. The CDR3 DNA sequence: TGTGCCAGCAGCGTCGACGGACTTTACGAGCAGTACTTC. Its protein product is CASSVDGLYEQYF.

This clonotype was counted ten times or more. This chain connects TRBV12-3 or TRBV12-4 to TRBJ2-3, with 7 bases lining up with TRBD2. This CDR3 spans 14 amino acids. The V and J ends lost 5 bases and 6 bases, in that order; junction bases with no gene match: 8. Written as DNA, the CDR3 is TGTGCCAGCAGTCCCCGCTGGGGGGGTGATACGCAGTATTTT. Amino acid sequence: CASSPRWGGDTQYF.

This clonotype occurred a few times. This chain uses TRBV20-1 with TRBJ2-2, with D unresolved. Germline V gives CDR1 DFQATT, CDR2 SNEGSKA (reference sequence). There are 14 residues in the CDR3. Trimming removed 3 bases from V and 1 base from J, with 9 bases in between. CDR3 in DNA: TGCAGTGCTAGCCCTAGGGTGAACACCGGGGAGCTGTTTTTT. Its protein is CSASPRVNTGELFF.

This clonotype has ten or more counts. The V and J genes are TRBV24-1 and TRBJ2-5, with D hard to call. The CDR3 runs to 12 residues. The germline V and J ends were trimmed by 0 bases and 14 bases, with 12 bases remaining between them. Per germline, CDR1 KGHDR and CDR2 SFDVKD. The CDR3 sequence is CATSDLGQEFYF. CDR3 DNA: TGTGCCACCAGTGATTTGGGGCAGGAGTTCTACTTC.

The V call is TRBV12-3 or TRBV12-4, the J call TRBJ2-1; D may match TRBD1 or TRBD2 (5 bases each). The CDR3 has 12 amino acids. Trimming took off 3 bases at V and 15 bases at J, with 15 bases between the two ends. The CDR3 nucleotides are TGTGCCAGCAGTTTGATGGGGACCCACCCGTTCTTC. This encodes CASSLMGTHPFF.

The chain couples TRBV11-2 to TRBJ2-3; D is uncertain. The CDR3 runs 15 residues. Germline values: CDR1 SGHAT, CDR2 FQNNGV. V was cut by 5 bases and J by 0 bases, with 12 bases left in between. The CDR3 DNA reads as TGTGCCAGCAGCCCAGAAATGGTTAGCACAGATACGCAGTATTTT. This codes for CASSPEMVSTDTQYF. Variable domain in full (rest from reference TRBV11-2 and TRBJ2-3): EAGVAQSPRYKIIEKRQSVAFWCNPISGHATLYWYQQILGQGPKLLIQFQNNGVVDDSQLPKDRFSAERLKGVDSTLKIQPAKLEDSAVYLCASSPEMVSTDTQYFGPGTRLTVL.

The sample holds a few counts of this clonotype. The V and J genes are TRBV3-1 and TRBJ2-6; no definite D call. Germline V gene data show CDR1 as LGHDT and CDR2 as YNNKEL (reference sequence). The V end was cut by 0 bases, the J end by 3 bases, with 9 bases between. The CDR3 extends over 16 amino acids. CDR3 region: CASSQERVNGANVLTF. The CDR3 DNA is TGTGCCAGCAGCCAAGAAAGGGTTAATGGGGCCAACGTCCTGACTTTC. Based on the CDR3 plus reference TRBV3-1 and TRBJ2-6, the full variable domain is DTAVSQTPKYLVTQMGNDKSIKCEQNLGHDTMYWYKQDSKKFLKIMFSYNNKELIINETVPNRFSPKSPDKAHLNLHINSLELGDSAVYFCASSQERVNGANVLTFGAGSRLTVL.

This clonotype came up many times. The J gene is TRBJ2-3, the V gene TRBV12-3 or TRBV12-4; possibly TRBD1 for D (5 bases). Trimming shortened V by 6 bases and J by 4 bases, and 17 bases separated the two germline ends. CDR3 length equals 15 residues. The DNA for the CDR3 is TGTGCCAGCAGCTCGGTAGGGGTAGATGCAGATACGCAGTATTTT. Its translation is CASSSVGVDADTQYF.

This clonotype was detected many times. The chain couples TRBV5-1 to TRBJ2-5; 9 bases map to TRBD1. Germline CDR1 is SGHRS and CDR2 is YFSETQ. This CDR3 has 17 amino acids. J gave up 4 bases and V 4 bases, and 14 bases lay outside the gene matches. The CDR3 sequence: CASSPGYRGRLLETQYF. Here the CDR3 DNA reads TGCGCCAGCAGCCCAGGGTACAGGGGGCGCCTGTTAGAGACCCAGTACTTC.

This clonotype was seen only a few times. CDR3 coding DNA: TGTGCCAGCAGTTTAGGCGTAAGGGCAGAGACCCAGTACTTC. As protein: CASSLGVRAETQYF. This chain connects TRBV12-3 or TRBV12-4 to TRBJ2-5; D not resolved. This CDR3 is built from 14 residues. Trimming pared 1 base from V and 4 bases from J, leaving 10 bases between.

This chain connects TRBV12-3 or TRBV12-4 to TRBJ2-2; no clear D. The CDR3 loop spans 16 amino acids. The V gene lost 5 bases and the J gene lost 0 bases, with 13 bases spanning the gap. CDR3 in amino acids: CASSHTPIANTGELFF. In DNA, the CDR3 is TGTGCCAGCAGTCACACACCAATCGCGAACACCGGGGAGCTGTTTTTT.

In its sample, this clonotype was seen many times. The CDR3 loop reads CASSQDGVAKNIQYF. The CDR3 bases are TGTGCCAGCAGCCAAGATGGGGTAGCCAAAAACATTCAGTACTTC. This chain connects TRBV4-2 to TRBJ2-4; no definite D call. This CDR3 is 15 amino acids long. Trimming stripped 0 bases from V and 0 bases from J, with 6 bases between. From germline, CDR1 is LGHNA and CDR2 YNFKEQ.

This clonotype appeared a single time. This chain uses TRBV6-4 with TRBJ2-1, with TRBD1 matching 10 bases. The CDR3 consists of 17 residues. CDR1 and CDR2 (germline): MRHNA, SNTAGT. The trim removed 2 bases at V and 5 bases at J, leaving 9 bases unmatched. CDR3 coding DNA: TGTGCCAGCAGTGACATTAGAGGACAGGGGGGAAACAATGAGCAGTTCTTC. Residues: CASSDIRGQGGNNEQFF.

Here the CDR3 reads CASSSAGEIADTQYF. The CDR3 DNA sequence: TGTGCCAGCAGCTCCGCAGGGGAGATTGCAGATACGCAGTATTTT. This chain links TRBV7-9 with TRBJ2-3, with a weak D call TRBD1 (6 bases). Trimming removed 4 bases from V and 4 bases from J, with 15 bases in between. The CDR3 runs to 15 residues. Germline CDR1 and CDR2: SEHNR and FQNEAQ (reference sequence).

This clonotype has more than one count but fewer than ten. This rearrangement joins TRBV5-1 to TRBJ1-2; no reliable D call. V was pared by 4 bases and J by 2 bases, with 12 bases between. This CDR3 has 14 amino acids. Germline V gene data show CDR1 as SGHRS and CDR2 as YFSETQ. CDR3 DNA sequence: TGCGCCAGCAGCGCGGGGAGGGCAAACTATGGCTACACCTTC. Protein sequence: CASSAGRANYGYTF. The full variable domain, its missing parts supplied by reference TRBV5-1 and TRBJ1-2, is KAGVTQTPRYLIKTRGQQVTLSCSPISGHRSVSWYQQTPGQGLQFLFEYFSETQRNKGNFPGRFSGRQFSNSRSEMNVSTLELGDSALYLCASSAGRANYGYTFGSGTRLTVV.

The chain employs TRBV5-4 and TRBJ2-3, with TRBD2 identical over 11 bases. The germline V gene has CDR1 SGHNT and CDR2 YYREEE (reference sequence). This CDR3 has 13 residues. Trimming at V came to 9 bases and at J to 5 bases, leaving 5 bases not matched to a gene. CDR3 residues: CATHSGREDTQYF. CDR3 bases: TGTGCCACTCATAGCGGGAGGGAAGATACGCAGTATTTT.